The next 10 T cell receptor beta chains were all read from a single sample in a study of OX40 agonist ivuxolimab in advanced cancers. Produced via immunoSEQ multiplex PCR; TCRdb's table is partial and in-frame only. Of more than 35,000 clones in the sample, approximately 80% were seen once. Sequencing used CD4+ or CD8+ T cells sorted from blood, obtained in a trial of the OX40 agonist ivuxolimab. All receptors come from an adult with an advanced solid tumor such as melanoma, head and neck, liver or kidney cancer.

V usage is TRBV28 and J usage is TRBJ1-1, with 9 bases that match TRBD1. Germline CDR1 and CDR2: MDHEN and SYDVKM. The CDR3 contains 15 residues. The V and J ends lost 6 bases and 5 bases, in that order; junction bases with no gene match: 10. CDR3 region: CASSTQGAGETEAFF. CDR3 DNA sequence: TGTGCCAGCAGCACACAGGGGGCAGGGGAAACTGAAGCTTTCTTT.

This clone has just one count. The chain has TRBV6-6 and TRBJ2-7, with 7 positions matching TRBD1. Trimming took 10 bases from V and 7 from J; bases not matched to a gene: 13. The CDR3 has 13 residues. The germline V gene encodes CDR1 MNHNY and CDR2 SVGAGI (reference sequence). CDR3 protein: CATSNEGAREQYF. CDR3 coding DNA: TGTGCCACCAGCAACGAGGGGGCTAGGGAGCAGTACTTC.

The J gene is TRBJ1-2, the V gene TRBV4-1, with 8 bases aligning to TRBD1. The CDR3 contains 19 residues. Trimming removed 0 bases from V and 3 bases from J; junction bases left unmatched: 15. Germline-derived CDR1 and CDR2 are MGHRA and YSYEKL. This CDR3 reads CASSQDPGTGRFTHYGYTF. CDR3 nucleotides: TGCGCCAGCAGCCAAGACCCAGGGACAGGAAGATTTACTCACTATGGCTACACCTTC.

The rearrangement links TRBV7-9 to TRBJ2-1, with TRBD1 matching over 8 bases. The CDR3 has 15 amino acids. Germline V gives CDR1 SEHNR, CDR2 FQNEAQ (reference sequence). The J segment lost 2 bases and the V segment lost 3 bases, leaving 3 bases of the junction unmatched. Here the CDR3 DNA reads TGTGCCAGCAGCTTCGCAGGGGGCCCCTACAATGAGCAGTTCTTC. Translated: CASSFAGGPYNEQFF.

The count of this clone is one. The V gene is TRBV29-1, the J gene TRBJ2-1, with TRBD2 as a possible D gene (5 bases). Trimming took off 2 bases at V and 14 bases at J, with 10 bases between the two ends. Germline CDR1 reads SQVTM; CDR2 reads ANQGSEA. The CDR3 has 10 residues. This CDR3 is CSVEPGSKFF. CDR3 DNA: TGCAGCGTTGAACCGGGGAGCAAGTTCTTC.

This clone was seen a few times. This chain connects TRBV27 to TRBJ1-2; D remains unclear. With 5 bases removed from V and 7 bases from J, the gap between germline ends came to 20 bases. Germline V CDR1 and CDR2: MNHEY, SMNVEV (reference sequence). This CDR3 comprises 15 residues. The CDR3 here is CASSLRLGRVGGYTF. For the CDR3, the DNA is TGTGCCAGCAGTCTACGTCTCGGGAGGGTTGGTGGCTACACCTTC.

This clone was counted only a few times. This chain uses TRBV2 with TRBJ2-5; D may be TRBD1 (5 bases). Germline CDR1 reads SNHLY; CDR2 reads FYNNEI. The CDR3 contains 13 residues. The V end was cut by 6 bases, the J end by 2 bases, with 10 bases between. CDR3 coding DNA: TGTGCCAGCAGGAAGGGGTTTCAAGAGACCCAGTACTTC. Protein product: CASRKGFQETQYF.

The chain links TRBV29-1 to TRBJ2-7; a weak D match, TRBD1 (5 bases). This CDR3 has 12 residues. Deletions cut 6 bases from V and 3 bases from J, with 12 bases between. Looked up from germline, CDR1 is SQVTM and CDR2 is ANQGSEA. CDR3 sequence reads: CSVDPGNYEQYF. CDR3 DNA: TGCAGCGTGGACCCAGGGAACTACGAGCAGTACTTC.

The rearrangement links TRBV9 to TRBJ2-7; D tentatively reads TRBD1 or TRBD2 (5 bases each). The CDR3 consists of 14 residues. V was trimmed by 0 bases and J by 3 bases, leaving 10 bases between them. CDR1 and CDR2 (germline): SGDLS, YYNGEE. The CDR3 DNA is TGTGCCAGCAGCGTAGCAGGGACCGACTACGAGCAGTACTTC. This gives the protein CASSVAGTDYEQYF.

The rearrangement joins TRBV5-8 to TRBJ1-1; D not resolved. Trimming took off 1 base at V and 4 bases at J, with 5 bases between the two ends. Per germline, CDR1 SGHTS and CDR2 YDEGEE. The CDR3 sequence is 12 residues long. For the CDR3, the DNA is TGTGCCAGCAGCTTGCTGGGCACTGAAGCTTTCTTT. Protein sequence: CASSLLGTEAFF.